These 28 T cell receptor beta chains came from one sample sequenced in a study of shared T cell receptors in the human thymus. Clones were read by immunoSEQ multiplex PCR, and TCRdb kept only the in-frame ones, dropping some. The sample consists of about 610,000 clones, around 89% of them appearing once. The same data also contributed to another study, on human thymus T cells.

Sequencing used thymocytes. These receptor sequences come from a boy younger than two with a congenital heart defect.

This clone is a singleton in its sample. The chain links TRBV7-2 to TRBJ2-3; D may be TRBD1 (5 bases). V lost 1 base and J 0 bases, leaving 14 bases between the germline ends. Germline V CDR1 and CDR2: SGHTA, FQGNSA. This CDR3 has 17 residues. CDR3 DNA sequence: TGTGCCAGCAGCTTAGGGGGCACCAAGATTAGCACAGATACGCAGTATTTT. It is translated as CASSLGGTKISTDTQYF. Variable domain in full (rest from reference TRBV7-2 and TRBJ2-3): GAGVSQSPSNKVTEKGKDVELRCDPISGHTALYWYRQSLGQGLEFLIYFQGNSAPDKSGLPSDRFSAERTGGSVSTLTIQRTQQEDSAVYLCASSLGGTKISTDTQYFGPGTRLTVL.

The chain joins TRBV7-9 to TRBJ1-2; the D gene is possibly TRBD1 (6 bases). The CDR3 runs 15 residues. CDR1 and CDR2 from the germline V gene are SEHNR and FQNEAQ (reference sequence). V dropped 1 base and J dropped 5 bases, with 14 bases sitting between them. The CDR3 region is CASSLGGAGAYGYTF. The CDR3 coding sequence is TGTGCCAGCAGCTTAGGGGGTGCAGGGGCGTATGGCTACACCTTC.

The genes are TRBV30 and TRBJ1-4; D uncertain. Germline V lookup: CDR1 GTSNPN, CDR2 SVGIG (reference sequence). V shed 1 base and J shed 3 bases, with 12 bases lying between them. The CDR3 runs 15 residues. The CDR3: CAWSDAGSPNEKLFF. CDR3 nucleotide sequence: TGTGCCTGGAGTGACGCCGGGAGCCCTAATGAAAAACTGTTTTTT.

The chain joins TRBV6-4 to TRBJ1-2; unclear D gene. The ends were cut back, 2 bases at V and 4 bases at J, with 11 bases in the middle. Germline V lookup: CDR1 MRHNA, CDR2 SNTAGT. This CDR3 has 14 amino acids. The CDR3 protein is CASSDQSVSYGYTF. DNA for the CDR3: TGTGCCAGCAGTGACCAATCGGTTAGCTATGGCTACACCTTC.

The chain is built from TRBV11-2 and TRBJ2-7, with 10 bases identical to TRBD2. There are 14 residues in the CDR3. The germline V gene has CDR1 SGHAT and CDR2 FQNNGV. V was pared by 6 bases and J by 3 bases, with 5 bases of the junction left unmatched. DNA for the CDR3: TGTGCCAGCAGTCCTAGCGGGAGTAACTACGAGCAGTACTTC. It is translated as CASSPSGSNYEQYF.

This clone was counted only a few times. The V call is TRBV27, the J call TRBJ2-1, with D uncertain. The germline V and J ends were trimmed by 5 bases and 1 base, with 15 bases remaining between them. The CDR3 is 16 amino acids. Germline-derived CDR1 and CDR2 are MNHEY and SMNVEV (reference sequence). The CDR3 is CASSPVRSRSYNEQFF. The CDR3 DNA reads as TGTGCCAGCAGTCCCGTTAGAAGTCGGTCCTACAATGAGCAGTTCTTC.

CDR3 coding DNA: TGTGCCAGCAGCACTTACTCCGGGACAGGGCTCCTCGAGCAGTACTTC. This gives the protein CASSTYSGTGLLEQYF. J is TRBJ2-7 and V is TRBV28; 9 bases fit TRBD1. V dropped 6 bases and J dropped 6; count of bases not matched to a gene: 15. This CDR3 has 16 residues. The germline V gene encodes CDR1 MDHEN and CDR2 SYDVKM.

The CDR3 loop reads CASSAGNDYGYTF. CDR3 sequence (DNA): TGTGCCAGCAGTGCGGGTAATGACTATGGCTACACCTTC. The genes are TRBV6-5 and TRBJ1-2; no reliable D call. The CDR3 runs to 13 residues. The V gene lost 5 bases and the J gene lost 3 bases, with 10 bases spanning the gap. Germline V CDR1 and CDR2: MNHEY, SVGAGI.

The V and J genes are TRBV7-3 and TRBJ2-7; 8 nucleotides align to TRBD2. This CDR3 is 15 amino acids long. Germline V CDR1 and CDR2: SGHTA, FQGTGA. The V and J ends lost 2 bases and 2 bases, in that order; junction bases with no gene match: 5. The CDR3, as DNA: TGTGCCAGCAGCTTAGGCGGGAGGTACGCCTACGAGCAGTACTTC. As protein: CASSLGGRYAYEQYF.

The sample holds a few counts of this clone. This chain connects TRBV5-6 to TRBJ2-2, with 9 bases matching TRBD2. The germline V gene has CDR1 SGHDT and CDR2 YYEEEE. The CDR3 is 18 amino acids. Trimming cost V 1 base and J 3 bases; bases outside gene matches: 10. The CDR3, as DNA: TGTGCCAGCAGCTTGATAGCGGGAGATCCGGAGGACACCGGGGAGCTGTTTTTT. Its translation: CASSLIAGDPEDTGELFF.

The chain recombines TRBV4-1 with TRBJ2-1; D may be TRBD2 (6 bases). CDR1 is MGHRA and CDR2 is YSYEKL in the germline V gene. The CDR3 length is 16 residues. Trimming pared 0 bases from V and 5 bases from J, leaving 14 bases between. In DNA form, the CDR3 reads TGCGCCAGCAGCCAAGAATTCGGGAGTGGGAACAATGAGCAGTTCTTC. This sequence encodes CASSQEFGSGNNEQFF.

This clone appeared a single time. The V and J genes are TRBV14 and TRBJ1-2, with a weak D call TRBD1 (6 bases). V lost 3 bases, J lost 7 bases, and 9 bases lay in between. From germline, CDR1 is SGHDN and CDR2 FVKESK. This CDR3 contains 12 residues. The CDR3 DNA reads as TGTGCCAGCAGCCAGGGGGCGGCTGGCTACACCTTC. Its translation is CASSQGAAGYTF.

The rearrangement uses TRBV6-6 and TRBJ2-5; TRBD2 aligns across 11 bases. Trimming cost V 7 bases and J 5 bases; bases outside gene matches: 12. The germline gives CDR1 MNHNY, CDR2 SVGAGI (reference sequence). The CDR3 extends over 16 amino acids. The CDR3 DNA sequence: TGTGCCAGCACTCCAATCGGACTAGCGGGCAAGGAGACCCAGTACTTC. Encoded protein: CASTPIGLAGKETQYF.

The CDR3 protein is CASSQSSGRVSYEQYF. The CDR3 DNA follows: TGTGCCAGCAGCCAGTCTAGCGGGAGGGTCTCCTACGAGCAGTACTTC. The rearrangement joins TRBV14 to TRBJ2-7, with 12 bases that match TRBD2. The CDR3 loop spans 16 amino acids. The trim removed 3 bases at V and 0 bases at J, leaving 3 bases unmatched. The germline V gene encodes CDR1 SGHDN and CDR2 FVKESK.

The rearrangement uses TRBV29-1 and TRBJ1-4; D may be TRBD1 (6 bases). In germline, CDR1 is SQVTM, CDR2 ANQGSEA. The CDR3 spans 14 residues. Trimming pared 6 bases from V and 8 bases from J, leaving 19 bases between. The CDR3 DNA follows: TGCAGCGTGGAAACCGGGGAAAGGGGGGAAAAACTGTTTTTT. It yields the protein CSVETGERGEKLFF.

This chain uses TRBV4-3 with TRBJ2-2; 7 nucleotides align to TRBD2. This CDR3 has 17 amino acids. The ends lost 4 bases at V and 2 bases at J; junction bases unmatched: 10. Looked up from germline, CDR1 is LGHNA and CDR2 is YSLEER. DNA for the CDR3: TGCGCCAGCAGCCGCCCCTGGGGGGAGGGAAACACCGGGGAGCTGTTTTTT. This codes for CASSRPWGEGNTGELFF.

The rearrangement links TRBV4-3 to TRBJ1-2; D is uncertain. The V and J ends lost 0 bases and 7 bases respectively, with 21 bases between them. The germline V gene encodes CDR1 LGHNA and CDR2 YSLEER. The CDR3 covers 17 residues. The CDR3: CASSQDGLIEISGGYTF. The CDR3 nucleotides read TGCGCCAGCAGCCAAGATGGCCTGATCGAAATTTCGGGTGGCTACACCTTC.

DNA of the CDR3: TGTGCCAGCAGCTTAGGGGGACAGCCTACGAACACTGAAGCTTTCTTT. Its protein is CASSLGGQPTNTEAFF. The gene calls are TRBV7-3 and TRBJ1-1; 7 positions match TRBD1. This CDR3 has 16 residues. Per germline, CDR1 SGHTA and CDR2 FQGTGA. The junction had 7 bases not matched to a gene; V was cut back by 2 bases and J by 1 base.

This clone was seen only once. The gene calls are TRBV11-2 and TRBJ2-7; 8 nucleotides line up with TRBD1. V trimming: 0 bases; J trimming: 5 bases; junction bases outside the gene matches: 6. This CDR3 is 15 amino acids long. In germline, CDR1 is SGHAT, CDR2 FQNNGV. As DNA, the CDR3 is TGTGCCAGCAGCTTAGATCCCCCGACAGGGGACGAGCAGTACTTC. Translating gives CASSLDPPTGDEQYF.

The chain carries TRBV29-1 and TRBJ2-4; possible D gene TRBD2, 5 bases. V dropped 3 bases and J dropped 9 bases, with 12 bases sitting between them. Germline V lookup: CDR1 SQVTM, CDR2 ANQGSEA. CDR3 length: 12 residues. In DNA, the CDR3 is TGCAGCGTTGAGGGCGGGTATGGCATTCAGTACTTC. Translating it yields CSVEGGYGIQYF.

The count of this clone is one. The rearrangement joins TRBV12-5 to TRBJ1-1; D remains ambiguous. CDR1 is LGHNT and CDR2 is FRNRAP in the germline V gene. This CDR3 is 16 amino acids long. V was clipped by 6 bases and J by 1 base, with 18 bases between them. This chain's CDR3 is CASGRVPHHKNTEAFF. CDR3 nucleotides: TGTGCTAGTGGCCGGGTCCCCCACCATAAGAACACTGAAGCTTTCTTT. Complete variable domain (other parts from reference TRBV12-5 and TRBJ1-1): DARVTQTPRHKVTEMGQEVTMRCQPILGHNTVFWYRQTMMQGLELLAYFRNRAPLDDSGMPKDRFSAEMPDATLATLKIQPSEPRDSAVYFCASGRVPHHKNTEAFFGQGTRLTVV.

This clone was detected once. The chain combines TRBV5-6 with TRBJ2-2; 7 nucleotides line up with TRBD2. Germline assignment: CDR1 SGHDT and CDR2 YYEEEE. The V and J ends lost 3 bases and 0 bases, in that order; junction bases with no gene match: 5. This CDR3 is built from 16 residues. The DNA of the CDR3 is TGTGCCAGCAGCTCGGGAGCGGGGTCGAACACCGGGGAGCTGTTTTTT. This encodes CASSSGAGSNTGELFF.

This rearrangement joins TRBV30 to TRBJ1-6; 10 nucleotides match TRBD1. Germline CDR1 GTSNPN, CDR2 SVGIG (reference sequence). The CDR3 runs 15 residues. The V and J ends lost 3 bases and 9 bases, in that order; junction bases with no gene match: 8. Here the CDR3 reads CAWRGTGALGSPLHF. DNA of the CDR3: TGTGCCTGGAGGGGGACAGGGGCGTTGGGTTCACCCCTCCACTTT.

This clone was recorded a few times. This chain joins TRBV19 and TRBJ1-4; the D gene is possibly TRBD1 (6 bases). Germline values: CDR1 LNHDA, CDR2 SQIVND (reference sequence). This CDR3 region has 13 residues. Trimming took off 4 bases at V and 5 bases at J, with 8 bases between the two ends. Here the CDR3 reads CASSRDINEKLFF. DNA of the CDR3: TGTGCCAGTAGTAGGGACATAAATGAAAAACTGTTTTTT.

This sequence joins TRBV7-8 and TRBJ2-7; TRBD2 matches 8 bases. The J segment lost 2 bases and the V segment lost 5 bases, leaving 11 bases of the junction unmatched. The CDR3 runs 16 residues. The germline V gene encodes CDR1 SGHVS and CDR2 FQNEAQ. Here the CDR3 DNA reads TGTGCCAGCAGCGACCGGAGGACTAGCACAACCTACGAGCAGTACTTC. Its translation is CASSDRRTSTTYEQYF. The variable domain in full, with the rest retrieved from reference TRBV7-8 and TRBJ2-7, is GAGVSQSPRYKVAKRGQDVALRCDPISGHVSLFWYQQALGQGPEFLTYFQNEAQLDKSGLPSDRFFAERPEGSVSTLKIQRTQQEDSAVYLCASSDRRTSTTYEQYFGPGTRLTVT.

This clone was seen just once. The gene calls are TRBV7-9 and TRBJ2-7; TRBD2 matches 8 bases. CDR3 size: 14 residues. J was trimmed by 2 bases and V by 3 bases; bases with no gene match: 3. The germline V gene encodes CDR1 SEHNR and CDR2 FQNEAQ (reference sequence). The CDR3 is CASSFSGKPYEQYF. CDR3 nucleotide sequence: TGTGCCAGCAGCTTTAGCGGGAAACCCTACGAGCAGTACTTC. The complete variable domain, with remaining parts taken from reference TRBV7-9 and TRBJ2-7, reads DTGVSQNPRHKITKRGQNVTFRCDPISEHNRLYWYRQTLGQGPEFLTYFQNEAQLEKSRLLSDRFSAERPKGSFSTLEIQRTEQGDSAMYLCASSFSGKPYEQYFGPGTRLTVT.

J is TRBJ2-7 and V is TRBV27; D is perhaps TRBD2 (5 bases). Trimming stripped 3 bases from V and 3 bases from J, with 18 bases between. Germline CDR1 MNHEY, CDR2 SMNVEV (reference sequence). CDR3 length: 16 residues. The CDR3 spells CASSFGRAPGDYEQYF. CDR3 DNA sequence: TGTGCCAGCAGTTTTGGGCGGGCACCTGGGGACTACGAGCAGTACTTC.

This clone was found once. The CDR3 sequence is CASSPAAERGYTF. The CDR3, as DNA: TGTGCCAGCAGCCCTGCGGCGGAGCGTGGCTACACCTTC. The chain joins TRBV9 to TRBJ1-2; D is unclear. Per germline, CDR1 SGDLS and CDR2 YYNGEE. V shed 4 bases and J shed 7 bases, with 14 bases lying between them. CDR3 length equals 13 residues.